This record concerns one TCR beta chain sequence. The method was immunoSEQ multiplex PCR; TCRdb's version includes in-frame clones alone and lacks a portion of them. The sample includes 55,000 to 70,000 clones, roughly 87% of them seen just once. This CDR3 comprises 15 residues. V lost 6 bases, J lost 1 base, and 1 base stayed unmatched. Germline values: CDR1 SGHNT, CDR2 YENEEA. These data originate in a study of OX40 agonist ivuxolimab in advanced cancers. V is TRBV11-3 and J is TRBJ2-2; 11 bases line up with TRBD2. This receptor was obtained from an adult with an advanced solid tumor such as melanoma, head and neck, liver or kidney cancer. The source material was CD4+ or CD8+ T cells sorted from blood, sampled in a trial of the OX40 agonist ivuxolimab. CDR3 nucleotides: TGTGCCAGCAGTCTAGCGGGGGGGAACACCGGGGAGCTGTTTTTT. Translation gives CASSLAGGNTGELFF.